This TCR beta chain was sequenced during a study of blood T cell repertoires in COVID-19. The CDR3 spans 12 residues. Looked up from germline, CDR1 is LNHNV and CDR2 is YYDKDF (reference sequence). The V end was cut by 3 bases, the J end by 6 bases, with 8 bases between. Only in-frame clones appear in the TCRdb table, and some are missing; sequencing was by immunoSEQ multiplex PCR. The sample lists about 270,000 clones, around nine tenths occurring once. The source of this sequence is a man aged 40-50 years with active or convalescent COVID-19. The chain uses TRBV15 and TRBJ1-1; D ambiguous. Material for sequencing was peripheral blood. CDR3 DNA: TGTGCCACCAGCAGTGGGAGTCCTGAAGCTTTCTTT. Translation gives CATSSGSPEAFF. Together with reference TRBV15 and TRBJ1-1, the CDR3 gives the full variable domain: DAMVIQNPRYQVTQFGKPVTLSCSQTLNHNVMYWYQQKSSQAPKLLFHYYDKDFNNEADTPDNFQSRRPNTSFCFLDIRSPGLGDTAMYLCATSSGSPEAFFGQGTRLTVV.